This T cell receptor (beta chain) derives from a study of CD8 T cells in ankylosing spondylitis. Overall study results and limits: Characteristic, it appeared, of ankylosing spondylitis blood was a TCR beta motif of roughly 8 highly homologous variants.

Researchers built TCR beta libraries using quantitative 5'-RACE with molecular barcodes. TCRdb re-derived calls from the 5' RACE reads in MiXCR, one entry per CDR3 protein. The table shows under 200,000 distinct CDR3 sequences, with 10% to 15% occurring only once. The table lists this clonotype with a few counts. Antigen unknown. The TCR was taken from a female donor with ankylosing spondylitis or in good health (not recorded which). The sequencing input was blood, either unsorted or a sorted T cell fraction (not recorded which).

The CDR3 DNA follows: TGCAGTGCATGGACAGGGGTGGTCGATGGCTACACCTTC. It encodes CSAWTGVVDGYTF. V gene TRBV20-1 combines with J gene TRBJ1-2; 9 positions agree with TRBD1. J was trimmed by 6 bases and V by 6 bases; bases with no gene match: 8. Germline lookup yields CDR1 DFQATT and CDR2 SNEGSKA (reference sequence). This CDR3 region has 13 residues.